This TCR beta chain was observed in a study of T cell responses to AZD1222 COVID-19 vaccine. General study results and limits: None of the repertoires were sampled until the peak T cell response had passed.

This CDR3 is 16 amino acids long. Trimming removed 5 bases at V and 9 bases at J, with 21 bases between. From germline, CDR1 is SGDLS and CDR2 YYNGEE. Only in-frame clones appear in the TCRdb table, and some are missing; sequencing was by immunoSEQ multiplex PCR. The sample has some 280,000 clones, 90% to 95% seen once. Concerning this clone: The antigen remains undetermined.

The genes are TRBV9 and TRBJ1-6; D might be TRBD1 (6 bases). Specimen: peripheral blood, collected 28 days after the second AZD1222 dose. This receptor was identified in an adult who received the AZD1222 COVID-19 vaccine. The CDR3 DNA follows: TGTGCCAGCAGTCCCCATCAGGGACAAGCGGTTTCACCCCTCCACTTT. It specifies CASSPHQGQAVSPLHF.